This T cell receptor beta chain was captured by sequencing in a study of cytomegalovirus exposure and HLA in healthy donors. In the study overall: Out of about 190 million T cells, an earlier analysis found fewer than 140 million unique TCR beta sequences in total. Study-level results: By HLA locus, TCR association rates varied in a later analysis, with DRB1 showing the most and HLA-C the fewest. A later analysis linked a missense DCLRE1C variant to TCR beta V- and J-gene trimming. The CMV antigen specificity of a few CMV-associated chains was confirmed through in vitro analysis.

This CDR3 is 14 amino acids long. Trimming took 0 bases from V and 1 from J, leaving 9 bases between them. Germline CDR1 and CDR2: GTSNPN and SVGIG (reference sequence). Regarding this clone: Antigen specificity is unknown.

A multiplex PCR was run with 60 Vbeta primers and 13 Jbeta primers. Measured with immunoSEQ multiplex PCR; TCRdb has only the in-frame clones, and not every one. This sample has just under 250,000 clones, with more than 75% found just once. The clonotype originates from a woman in her 40s in good health and CMV-seropositive. The V and J genes are TRBV30 and TRBJ2-5; TRBD2 might be the D (5 bases). The specimen was PBMCs. For the CDR3, the DNA is TGTGCCTGGAGTGTACTAGGGTTCCAAGAGACCCAGTACTTC. Translation gives CAWSVLGFQETQYF.